A selection of T cell receptor beta chains follows, all from one sample in a study of blood T cells in healthy people across ages. One entry per CDR3 protein results from TCRdb running MiXCR on the 5' RACE reads. The sample records over 950,000 distinct CDR3 sequences, roughly two fifths being singletons. The specimen was blood. The receptor source for this set is a man younger than 35 in good health. The conserved cysteine and the conserved F or W are not part of the CDR3 here.

j_gene	v_gene	CDR3aa
TRBJ2-2	TRBV27	ASSSGQGATGELF
TRBJ1-5	TRBV4-1	ASSQPGKGSNQPQH
TRBJ2-3	TRBV27	ASSSGLAGGQQTTDTQY
TRBJ1-6	TRBV4-1	ASRPDPANNSPLH
TRBJ2-1	TRBV6-2/TRBV6-3	AGSIDSDNEQF
TRBJ1-4	TRBV6-2/TRBV6-3	ASNRWGAGEKLF
TRBJ2-7	TRBV6-5	ASSEGAVPYEQY
.	TRBV3-1	ASSRPGQGTYEQY
TRBJ1-2	TRBV12-3/TRBV12-4	ASSFGDSYGYT
TRBJ2-3	TRBV12-3/TRBV12-4	ASSPVSDTDTQY
TRBJ2-1	TRBV20-1	SARDLPAAKPEQF
TRBJ2-3	TRBV12-3/TRBV12-4	ASKTGTGGYRAQY
TRBJ1-2	TRBV28	ASSPPGEGYGYT
TRBJ2-7	TRBV12-3/TRBV12-4	ASNLGQGSSYEQY
TRBJ1-1	TRBV20-1	SATSGANTEAF
TRBJ2-7	TRBV12-3/TRBV12-4	ASSLGGELYEQY
TRBJ2-3	TRBV11-1	ASSWGTRPASDTQY
TRBJ1-2	TRBV18	ASSPPNRPNYGYT
TRBJ2-3	TRBV29-1	SVGASASFSSTDTQY
TRBJ1-2	TRBV12-3/TRBV12-4	ASKGVGYGYT
TRBJ1-2	TRBV14	ASSQERVGYT
TRBJ2-3	TRBV4-3	ASSQVVGVDTQY
TRBJ1-2	TRBV5-1	ASRARAENGYT
TRBJ2-1	TRBV7-2	ASSYLLSPGLADNEQF
TRBJ1-1	TRBV20-1	SASFLSGWGDTEAF
TRBJ2-3	TRBV3-1	ASSQVISRTDTQY
TRBJ1-5	TRBV20-1	SARIPNQPQH
TRBJ2-7	TRBV5-1	ASSQSSSVYEQY
TRBJ1-2	TRBV28	ASSLLRGRSYT
TRBJ2-1	TRBV20-1	SATSSSGGAFEQF
TRBJ2-3	TRBV7-9	ATPGDTDTQY
TRBJ2-3	TRBV7-2	ASSLKAKESADTQY
.	TRBV11-3	ASSLAGTSSYNEQY
TRBJ1-1	TRBV7-2	ASSFRGAGTEAF
TRBJ1-2	TRBV25-1	ASSATKYGQLPLT
.	TRBV30	AWSALPEQY
TRBJ2-7	TRBV5-5	ASSLRTGSFYEQY
TRBJ2-7	TRBV18	ASSPGTVLRGEQY
TRBJ2-7	TRBV10-3	AISESRSYEQY
TRBJ1-2	TRBV20-1	SGLTQGYGYT
TRBJ1-6	TRBV27	ASSFGGNSPLH
TRBJ2-1	TRBV20-1	SARHRDYNEQF
TRBJ2-1	TRBV27	ASSFIADNEQF
TRBJ2-1	TRBV7-2	ASSLTGVRDSYNEQF
TRBJ1-1	TRBV6-5	ASSYTQAGTEAF